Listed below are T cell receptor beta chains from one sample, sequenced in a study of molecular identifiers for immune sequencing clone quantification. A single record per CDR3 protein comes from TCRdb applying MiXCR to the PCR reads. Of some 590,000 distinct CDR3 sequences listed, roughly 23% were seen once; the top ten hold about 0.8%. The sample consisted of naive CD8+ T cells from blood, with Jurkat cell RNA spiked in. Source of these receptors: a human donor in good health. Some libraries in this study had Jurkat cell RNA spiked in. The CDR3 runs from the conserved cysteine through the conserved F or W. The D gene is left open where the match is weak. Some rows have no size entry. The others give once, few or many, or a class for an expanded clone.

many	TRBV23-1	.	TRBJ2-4	TGCGCCAGCAGGCAGCCGTTGGGGGGAAACTTC	CASRQPLGGNF
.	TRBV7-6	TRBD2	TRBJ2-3	TGTGCCAGCAGCCACCCGGGGGGGACTAGCGATGATACGCAGTATTTT	CASSHPGGTSDDTQYF
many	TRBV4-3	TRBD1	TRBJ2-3	TGCGCCAGCAGCTCCTGGGACAGGGGGCGCGGGGATACGCAGTATTTT	CASSSWDRGRGDTQYF
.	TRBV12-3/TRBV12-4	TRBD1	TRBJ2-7	TGTGCCAGCAGTCTCACGGCACCCAGGGGGCGCGCCTACGAGCAGTACTTC	CASSLTAPRGRAYEQYF
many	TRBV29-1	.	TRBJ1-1	TGCAGCGTTGTCTTAACAGAGAACACTGAAGCTTTCTTT	CSVVLTENTEAFF
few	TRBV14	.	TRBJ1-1	TGTGCCAGCAGCCCAATGTGGGGGGAAGCTTTCTTT	CASSPMWGEAFF
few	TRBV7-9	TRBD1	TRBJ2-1	TGTGCCAGCGGCCGAACAGGGGGCCTTTACAATGAGCAGTTCTTC	CASGRTGGLYNEQFF
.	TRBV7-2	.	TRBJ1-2	TGTGCCCCCCCCCCAGTGGGTCGCCGGTGGGCCTATGGCTACACCTTC	CAPPPVGRRWAYGYTF
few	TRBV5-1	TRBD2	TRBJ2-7	TGCGCCAGCAGCCTGAACCTAGCGGGAAGGCCGGGCGAGCAGTACTTC	CASSLNLAGRPGEQYF
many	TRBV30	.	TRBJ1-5	TGTGCCTGGAGCGGAGAATATAGCAATCAGCCCCAGCATTTT	CAWSGEYSNQPQHF
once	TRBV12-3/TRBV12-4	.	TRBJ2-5	TGTGCCAGCAGTTTATCGGCAGGTGGGGACCGAGAGACCCAGTACTTC	CASSLSAGGDRETQYF
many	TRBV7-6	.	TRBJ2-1	TGTGCCAGCAGCCCGGGAACACTCGAGCAGTTCTTC	CASSPGTLEQFF
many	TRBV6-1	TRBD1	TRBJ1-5	TGTGCCAGCAGTGAAAGGGGACAGGGCCCCCTCCTGATCCAGCCCCAGCATTTT	CASSERGQGPLLIQPQHF
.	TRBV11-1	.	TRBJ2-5	TGTGCCAGCAGGTGGACACCCCAAGAGACCCAGTACTTC	CASRWTPQETQYF
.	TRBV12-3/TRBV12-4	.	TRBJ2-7	TGTGCCAGCAGTTTGGGGACCCCTATCTCGGAGCAGTACTTC	CASSLGTPISEQYF
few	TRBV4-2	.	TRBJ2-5	TGTGCCAGCAGCCAAGACCCCCCGGGATCCCAAGAGACCCAGTACTTC	CASSQDPPGSQETQYF
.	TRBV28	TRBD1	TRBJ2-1	TGTGCCAGCAGCCACGGGACAGGGTTGCATGAGCAGTTCTTC	CASSHGTGLHEQFF
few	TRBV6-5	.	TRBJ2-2	TGTGCCAGCAGTTACTCGCCGCCGGGACAACTCACCGGGGAGCTGTTTTTT	CASSYSPPGQLTGELFF
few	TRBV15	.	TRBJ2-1	TGTGCCACCAGCAGAGATTTGAGACTAGATATCGATGAGCAGTTCTTC	CATSRDLRLDIDEQFF
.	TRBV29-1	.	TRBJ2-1	TGCAGCGCTGAAGATGGCCGGACGTACAATGAGCAGTTCTTC	CSAEDGRTYNEQFF
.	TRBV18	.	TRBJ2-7	TGTGCCAGCTCACCCCCAACAAGGACAGATCCCTACGAGCAGTACTTC	CASSPPTRTDPYEQYF
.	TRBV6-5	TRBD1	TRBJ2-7	TGTGCCAGCAGTTATGGACAATACCCGGGACAGGGTATCGACGAGCAGTACTTC	CASSYGQYPGQGIDEQYF
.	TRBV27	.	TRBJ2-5	TGTGCCAGCAGTAACCCGGACCTCCAAGAGACCCAGTACTTC	CASSNPDLQETQYF
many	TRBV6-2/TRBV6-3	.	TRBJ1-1	TGTGCCAGCACTTACCGTGAGTGGACTGAAGCTTTCTTT	CASTYREWTEAFF
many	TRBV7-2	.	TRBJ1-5	TGTGCCAGCAGCTTAAGTCGGGGTCCTTATAGCAATCAGCCCCAGCATTTT	CASSLSRGPYSNQPQHF
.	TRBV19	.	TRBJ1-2	TGTGCCAGTAGTATCCTCATTAGGGGCTCAGCTAACTATGGCTACACCTTC	CASSILIRGSANYGYTF
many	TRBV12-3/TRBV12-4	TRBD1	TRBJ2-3	TGTGCCAGCAGTCCGACAGGGCGGGCAGATACGCAGTATTTT	CASSPTGRADTQYF
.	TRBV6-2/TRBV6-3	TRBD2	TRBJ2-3	TGTGCCAGCAGTTACTCGGTTTGGAATAGCGGGAGTACAGATACGCAGTATTTT	CASSYSVWNSGSTDTQYF